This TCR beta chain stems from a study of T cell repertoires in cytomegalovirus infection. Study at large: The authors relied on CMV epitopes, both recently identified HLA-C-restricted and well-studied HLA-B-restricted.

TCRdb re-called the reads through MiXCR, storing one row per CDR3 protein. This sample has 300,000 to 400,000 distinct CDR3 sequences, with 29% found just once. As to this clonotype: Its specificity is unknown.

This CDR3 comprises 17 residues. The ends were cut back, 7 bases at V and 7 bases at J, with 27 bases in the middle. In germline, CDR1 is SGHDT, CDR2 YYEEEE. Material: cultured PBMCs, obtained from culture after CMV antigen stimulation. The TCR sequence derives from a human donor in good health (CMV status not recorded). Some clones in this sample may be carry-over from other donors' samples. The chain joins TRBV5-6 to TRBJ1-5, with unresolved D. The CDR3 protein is CASALSGWEGIGQPQHF. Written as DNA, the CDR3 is TGTGCCAGCGCTTTATCGGGGTGGGAGGGAATCGGGCAGCCCCAGCATTTT.